This T cell receptor (beta chain) is from a study of post-analysis software for immune sequencing data (dated by TCRdb to about 2015). For the wider study: The recorded disease courses included relapsing-remitting, secondary progressive and progressive-relapsing multiple sclerosis, and some patients had no subtype annotation. The multiple sclerosis patient repertoires were compared with 10 or so previously published healthy control repertoires from donors aged about 6 to 26 years. A subset of samples was prepared in parallel using single-end sample barcoding, then pooled and co-amplified after Illumina adapter ligation.

To demonstrate the VDJtools post-analysis software, TCR beta repertoires were profiled from the peripheral blood of 10 to 15 young patients with multiple sclerosis. Multiple sclerosis patients were children and adolescents aged roughly 6 to 17 years. Based on the germline V gene (reference sequence), the CDR1 and CDR2 sequences are DFQATT and SNEGSKA. The CDR3 numbers 16 residues from cysteine through phenylalanine. Only the CDR3 DNA is retained, 48 bases long and in frame from the first base. Beyond this particular receptor, the publication reports: When samples were clustered directly using the F measure, samples prepared in the same batch co-clustered strongly, which prompted a batch-effect correction. The control group was slightly older than the multiple sclerosis patient group. Patients showed significantly higher frequencies than controls for roughly five TRBV segments, among them TRBV5-6, TRBV5-1 and TRBV20-1. Multiple sclerosis patients had significantly lower normalized Chao1 diversity than controls, a result that suggests substantial peripheral T-cell clonal expansion.

Comments on this clonotype: The specificity of this receptor is unknown. There are no base qualities to consult, and no much larger clone falls within one base.

Receptors were amplified or captured by PCR. Instrument on record: Illumina HiSeq 2500. To reduce PCR and sequencing biases, unique molecular identifiers were incorporated into the TCR beta cDNA libraries. Roughly 0.5 million cDNA molecules were obtained per 1 to 10 million input T cells, so each molecule approximated one T cell. Patient libraries were prepared and sequenced with the same protocol used for the earlier healthy control dataset. Within a given batch, samples were prepared together, multiplexed and sequenced on the same HiSeq lane. In the authors' own workflow: MIGEC handled the raw barcoded reads, throwing out single-read molecular identifier groups before consensus assembly and CDR3 extraction. Clonotype tables were post-analysed with VDJtools, normalizing diversity by down-sampling all datasets to the smallest sample size. In repertoire overlap clustering, CDR3 amino acid sequences, but not nucleotide sequences, were matched to correct batch-related cross-sample contamination. TCRdb passed the public sequencing reads through fastp at Q25 and MiXCR, retaining productive beta sequences. When rows share a CDR3 protein, they turn into one entry using the most common DNA and genes. These V and J calls are TCRdb output, not the study's own analysis. The table for this sample lists 750,000 to 950,000 distinct CDR3 sequences; 35% to 55% of them were counted only once. Roughly 4.4% of the sample lies in the top ten.

In this chain, TRBV20-1 is recombined with TRBJ2-7, with 12 bases aligning to TRBD2. The J call is uncertain, as TRBJ2-5 better fits the DNA end. The sample consisted of blood. The TCR was taken from a girl under 18 with multiple sclerosis. The CDR3 reads as follows: CSASHSGTSGSETQYF. The nucleotide sequence reads TGCAGTGCTAGCCATTCCGGGACTAGCGGGTCAGAGACCCAGTACTTC.